Each of the 18 T cell receptor beta chains below was sequenced from the same sample in a study of cytomegalovirus exposure and HLA in healthy donors. Vbeta (60) and Jbeta (13) primers were used in the PCR. The table came from immunoSEQ multiplex PCR; TCRdb's copy has only in-frame clones and leaves some out. There are some 110,000 clones in the sample; around 80% occur only once, and 3.5% to 4% lies in the top ten. Sequencing was carried out using PBMCs. These receptor sequences come from a man between 60 and 75 years old in good health and CMV-seronegative.

With regard to this clone: Other DNA sequences in this sample translate to the same CDR3. V usage is TRBV19 and J usage is TRBJ1-1; 8 bases line up with TRBD1. Germline V gene sequence: CDR1 LNHDA, CDR2 SQIVND (reference sequence). The CDR3 sequence is 13 residues long. The V and J ends lost 2 bases and 5 bases, in that order; junction bases with no gene match: 1. The CDR3 reads CASSINRGTEAFF. The CDR3 nucleotides are TGTGCCAGTAGTATAAACAGGGGGACTGAAGCTTTCTTT.

CDR3 sequence reads: CASSLNMGAKSWYF. The CDR3, as DNA: TGCGCCAGCAGCTTGAATATGGGGGCCAAATCCTGGTACTTC. The gene calls are TRBV5-1 and TRBJ2-5; tentatively, D is TRBD1 (6 bases). Looked up from germline, CDR1 is SGHRS and CDR2 is YFSETQ. The CDR3 loop spans 14 amino acids. V gave up 1 base and J gave up 13 bases, with 20 bases separating them.

This chain uses TRBV5-4 with TRBJ1-6; weak D call: TRBD1 (5 bases). The CDR3 consists of 18 residues. Trimming took 0 bases from V and 2 from J, leaving 15 bases between them. The germline V gene has CDR1 SGHNT and CDR2 YYREEE (reference sequence). CDR3 in DNA: TGTGCCAGCAGCTTGGGACAGATCTATGGGCCCTATAATTCACCCCTCCACTTT. Protein sequence: CASSLGQIYGPYNSPLHF.

This chain uses TRBV7-2 with TRBJ2-3; D not certain. CDR1 is SGHTA, CDR2 FQGNSA, per germline. The V gene lost 5 bases and the J gene lost 11 bases, with 23 bases spanning the gap. The CDR3 consists of 15 residues. The CDR3 reads CASSLVGLNRMEQYF. Here the CDR3 DNA reads TGTGCCAGCAGCCTGGTGGGCCTTAACCGCATGGAGCAGTATTTT.

The J gene is TRBJ2-2, the V gene TRBV4-1; no reliable D call. The CDR3 has 16 amino acids. Per germline, CDR1 MGHRA and CDR2 YSYEKL. Trimming removed 1 base from V and 1 base from J, with 10 bases in between. The DNA of the CDR3 is TGCGCCAGCAGCCAAGGAGGCCGACTGAACACCGGGGAGCTGTTTTTT. This encodes CASSQGGRLNTGELFF.

This chain connects TRBV7-6 to TRBJ1-1; 9 bases match TRBD1. This CDR3 has 16 amino acids. The V gene end was trimmed by 5 bases and the J gene end by 3 bases; junction bases not matched to a gene: 10. Germline-derived CDR1 and CDR2 are SGHVS and FNYEAQ. The CDR3 nucleotides are TGTGCCAGCAGCCGGGACAGGGTAAGAGTCCACACTGAAGCTTTCTTT. Translated: CASSRDRVRVHTEAFF.

The J gene is TRBJ2-3, the V gene TRBV27; D remains unclear. The CDR3 loop spans 15 amino acids. V shed 2 bases and J shed 0 bases, with 9 bases lying between them. Looked up from germline, CDR1 is MNHEY and CDR2 is SMNVEV (reference sequence). CDR3 amino acids: CASSLDSASTDTQYF. Here the CDR3 DNA reads TGTGCCAGCAGTTTAGATAGTGCTAGCACAGATACGCAGTATTTT.

The V call is TRBV7-8, the J call TRBJ1-1; D unclear. The V and J ends lost 1 base and 0 bases respectively, with 6 bases between them. This CDR3 has 14 amino acids. The V gene's germline CDR1 is SGHVS and CDR2 FQNEAQ. The CDR3 loop is CASSLVRVNTEAFF. In DNA form, the CDR3 reads TGTGCCAGCAGCTTAGTAAGAGTGAACACTGAAGCTTTCTTT.

The genes are TRBV19 and TRBJ2-5; the D gene is possibly TRBD2 (6 bases). The CDR3 runs to 14 residues. Germline CDR1 and CDR2: LNHDA and SQIVND (reference sequence). The germline V and J ends were trimmed by 8 bases and 3 bases, with 16 bases remaining between them. The CDR3 spells CASQRSGGKETQYF. CDR3 nucleotides: TGTGCCAGTCAACGCTCCGGGGGTAAAGAGACCCAGTACTTC.

The chain joins TRBV7-2 to TRBJ1-1, with no clear D. The CDR3 runs to 13 residues. CDR1 and CDR2 from the germline V gene are SGHTA and FQGNSA. Trimming removed 7 bases from V and 0 bases from J, with 9 bases in between. The CDR3 DNA reads TGTGCCAGCATCCTAACGATGAACACTGAAGCTTTCTTT. It yields the protein CASILTMNTEAFF.

This clone came up once. For the CDR3, the DNA is TGTGCCAGCAGCTGGTCTCCAGGGGGGAACTATGGCTACACCTTC. Translation: CASSWSPGGNYGYTF. The V gene is TRBV5-5, the J gene TRBJ1-2; 7 bases match TRBD1. Germline CDR1 reads SGHKS; CDR2 reads YYEKEE (reference sequence). Trimming removed 3 bases from V and 2 bases from J; junction bases left unmatched: 7. This CDR3 is 15 amino acids long.

Only a few counts were recorded for this clone. The chain combines TRBV19 with TRBJ2-2; D gene uncertain. Germline lookup yields CDR1 LNHDA and CDR2 SQIVND (reference sequence). The ends were cut back, 6 bases at V and 1 base at J, with 15 bases in the middle. CDR3 length equals 16 residues. CDR3 sequence (DNA): TGTGCCAGTAGCACTACGACGGTAAAGAACACCGGGGAGCTGTTTTTT. As protein: CASSTTTVKNTGELFF. The whole variable domain, filled in from reference TRBV19 and TRBJ2-2, reads DGGITQSPKYLFRKEGQNVTLSCEQNLNHDAMYWYRQDPGQGLRLIYYSQIVNDFQKGDIAEGYSVSREKKESFPLTVTSAQKNPTAFYLCASSTTTVKNTGELFFGEGSRLTVL.

This clone was recorded once. The chain joins TRBV6-5 to TRBJ1-2; a weak D match, TRBD1 (6 bases). Germline loops: CDR1 MNHEY, CDR2 SVGAGI. This CDR3 has 14 residues. The V end was cut by 0 bases, the J end by 4 bases, with 9 bases between. DNA for the CDR3: TGTGCCAGCAGTTACTCGACCAGGGGCTATGGCTACACCTTC. Its protein product is CASSYSTRGYGYTF.

The CDR3 nucleotides read TGTGCCAGCAGTGGGGAGACAGGGATCTATGGCTACACCTTC. It yields the protein CASSGETGIYGYTF. V usage is TRBV28 and J usage is TRBJ1-2; 7 nucleotides align to TRBD1. The CDR3 extends over 14 amino acids. Germline values: CDR1 MDHEN, CDR2 SYDVKM. The V and J ends lost 5 bases and 4 bases, in that order; junction bases with no gene match: 7.

This clone came up a few times. This chain uses TRBV21-1 with TRBJ2-2; the D segment call TRBD1 is taken from the table without a DNA check. TRBV21-1 is described as a pseudogene. The CDR3 is 16 residues long. CDR3 loop: CASSKAGRVNTGELFF. The CDR3 nucleotides read TGTGCCAGCAGCAAAGCGGGCAGGGTAAACACCGGGGAGCTGTTTTTT.

In its sample, this clone was seen once. The J gene is TRBJ1-5, the V gene TRBV6-5, with D possibly TRBD1 on 5 matching bases. The V gene lost 5 bases and the J gene lost 0 bases, with 11 bases spanning the gap. The CDR3 length is 15 residues. The germline V gene has CDR1 MNHEY and CDR2 SVGAGI. Written as DNA, the CDR3 is TGTGCCAGCAGTAGACAGCCGTATAGCAATCAGCCCCAGCATTTT. Its translation: CASSRQPYSNQPQHF.

The chain combines TRBV5-1 with TRBJ2-5; 7 bases line up with TRBD1. Trimming cost V 3 bases and J 9 bases; bases outside gene matches: 11. This CDR3 is 14 amino acids long. CDR1 is SGHRS and CDR2 is YFSETQ in the germline V gene. DNA of the CDR3: TGCGCCAGCAGCTCAACAGGGGCGGATAGGGCCCAGTACTTC. Translation gives CASSSTGADRAQYF.

V and J are TRBV7-9 and TRBJ1-6, with D possibly matching TRBD1 (6 bases). V was clipped by 3 bases and J by 9 bases, with 12 bases between them. Germline V gene sequence: CDR1 SEHNR, CDR2 FQNEAQ (reference sequence). CDR3 length: 14 amino acids. The CDR3 nucleotides are TGTGCCAGCAGCTTTTCAGGGGCATTTTCACCCCTCCACTTT. This sequence encodes CASSFSGAFSPLHF.